This TCR beta chain was recorded in a study of control samples from healthy donors and cancer patients. TCRdb keeps only in-frame clones here, not all; method: immunoSEQ multiplex PCR. The sample gives roughly 80,000 clones, roughly 92% of which show up once; over 4.5% is in the top ten. V was cut by 5 bases and J by 3 bases, with 3 bases left in between. The CDR3 has 11 residues. The germline V gene has CDR1 SEHNR and CDR2 FQNEAQ (reference sequence). Sequencing was done on a sample of blood. The origin of this receptor is a woman aged 55-75 years in good health. The V call is TRBV7-9, the J call TRBJ2-3; D is unresolved. For the CDR3, the DNA is TGTGCCAGCAGCGAGACAGATACGCAGTATTTT. It specifies CASSETDTQYF.